This TCR beta chain was captured in a study of lymphopenia after photon versus proton radiotherapy. The ends lost 5 bases at V and 4 bases at J; junction bases unmatched: 1. This CDR3 is 11 amino acids long. Germline-derived CDR1 and CDR2 are DFQATT and SNEGSKA (reference sequence). General observations from the study: Larger post-nadir TCR diversity loss correlated inversely with survival in deceased patients. Photon-treated patients lost naive T cells and TCR diversity; proton-treated stayed stable.

Produced via immunoSEQ multiplex PCR; TCRdb's table is partial and in-frame only. The repertoire holds 20,000 to 25,000 clones, with approximately 81% as singletons. As for this clone: As yet, its antigen is unknown.

Sequences were derived from peripheral blood, sampled from a patient treated with photon-based radiotherapy. This sequence was found in a man aged 55-75 years with pancreatic cancer. The chain combines TRBV20-1 with TRBJ2-5; TRBD1 matches 7 bases. The CDR3 sequence is CSADRVETQYF. The CDR3 DNA sequence: TGCAGTGCTGACAGGGTAGAGACCCAGTACTTC.